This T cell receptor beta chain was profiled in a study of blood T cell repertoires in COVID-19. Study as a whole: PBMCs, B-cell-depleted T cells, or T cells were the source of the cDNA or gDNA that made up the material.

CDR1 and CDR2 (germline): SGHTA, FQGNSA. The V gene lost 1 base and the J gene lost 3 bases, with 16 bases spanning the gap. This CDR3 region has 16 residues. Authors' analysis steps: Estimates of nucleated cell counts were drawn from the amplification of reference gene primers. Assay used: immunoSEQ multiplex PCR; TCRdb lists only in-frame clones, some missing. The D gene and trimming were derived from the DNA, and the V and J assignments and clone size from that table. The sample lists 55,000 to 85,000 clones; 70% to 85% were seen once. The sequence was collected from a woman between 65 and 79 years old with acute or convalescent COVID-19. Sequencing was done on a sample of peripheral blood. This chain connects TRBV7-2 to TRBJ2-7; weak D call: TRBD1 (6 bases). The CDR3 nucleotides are TGTGCCAGCAGCTTAGGACAGGCCTCTGGCTACTACGAGCAGTACTTC. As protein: CASSLGQASGYYEQYF.